This record looks at one T cell receptor beta chain sequence and its context. The data originate from a study of blood T cell repertoires in COVID-19. As handled by the study authors: Reference gene primer amplification yielded estimated nucleated cell counts. TCRdb's copy holds only in-frame clones and misses some; the assay was immunoSEQ multiplex PCR. The DNA was the basis for D and trimming; V, J and clone size are from that table. The table shows almost 200,000 clones, with less than 90% occurring only once. CDR3 length: 12 amino acids. Per the germline V gene, CDR1 is MNHEY and CDR2 is SVGAGI. V dropped 5 bases and J dropped 7 bases, with 11 bases sitting between them.

The TCR originated in an older woman with acute or convalescent COVID-19. This chain connects TRBV6-5 to TRBJ1-1; tentatively, D is TRBD1 (5 bases). The material sequenced was peripheral blood. CDR3 sequence reads: CASSPSGGEAFF. The CDR3 DNA sequence: TGTGCCAGCAGTCCCTCGGGGGGTGAAGCTTTCTTT.